Below, 8 T cell receptor beta chains from the same sample are listed, as sequenced in a study of spatial heterogeneity in lung cancer. TCRdb ran MiXCR on the 5' RACE reads and lists one entry per CDR3 protein. Of about 1,200 distinct CDR3 sequences detected, 38% appear once; the ten largest clones hold 15% to 25%. The sample's time point: sample taken at primary tumor resection. Sequenced material: normal lung tissue next to the tumor, taken at surgery. These TCRs come from a male donor with early-stage non-small cell lung cancer.

V is TRBV12-3 or TRBV12-4 and J is TRBJ1-1; the D gene is possibly TRBD1 (5 bases). V was pared by 2 bases and J by 1 base, with 8 bases between. The length of the CDR3 is 14 residues. The CDR3 here is CASSLYGGNTEAFF. CDR3 nucleotides: TGTGCCAGCAGTTTATATGGGGGGAACACTGAAGCTTTCTTT.

The chain carries TRBV10-3 and TRBJ2-7; D gene ambiguous. The CDR3 consists of 13 residues. V lost 6 bases to trimming and J lost 5 bases, with 14 bases between them. Germline V lookup: CDR1 ENHRY, CDR2 SYGVKD. CDR3: CAISEDDANEQYF. The CDR3 coding sequence is TGTGCCATCAGCGAGGATGACGCGAACGAGCAGTACTTC.

This clonotype has a handful of counts. The chain has TRBV29-1 and TRBJ2-7; possible D gene TRBD1, 6 bases. The V and J ends lost 6 bases and 4 bases respectively, with 19 bases between them. The germline CDR1 and CDR2 sequences are SQVTM and ANQGSEA. This CDR3 is built from 14 residues. CDR3 coding DNA: TGCAGCGTCGTGTTCTCCGACAGGATTTACGAGCAGTACTTC. It translates to CSVVFSDRIYEQYF.

This clonotype turned up a few times. The genes are TRBV10-2 and TRBJ1-6; 11 bases fit TRBD1. V gave up 5 bases and J gave up 11 bases; unmatched junction bases: 8. CDR1 is WSHSY, CDR2 SAAADI, per germline. CDR3 length: 15 amino acids. The CDR3 loop is CASSPRDRGLAPLHF. CDR3 nucleotides: TGCGCCAGCAGTCCCCGGGACAGGGGGTTGGCACCCCTCCACTTT.

The chain carries TRBV6-2 or TRBV6-3 and TRBJ2-7; 8 bases fit TRBD1. CDR1 is MNHEY and CDR2 is SVGEGT in the germline V gene. The CDR3 contains 15 residues. With 5 bases clipped from V and 5 bases from J, the junction kept 11 bases outside the gene matches. Here the CDR3 DNA reads TGTGCCAGCAGTCCGGACAGGGACCGTCCTCACGAGCAGTACTTC. Encoded protein: CASSPDRDRPHEQYF.

In its sample, this clonotype ranks as large. This sequence joins TRBV13 and TRBJ2-7, with D maybe TRBD1 (6 bases). V was shortened by 8 bases and J by 2 bases, with 25 bases between the two germline ends. This CDR3 has 17 residues. From germline, CDR1 is PRHDT and CDR2 FYEKMQ (reference sequence). DNA of the CDR3: TGTGCCAGCTTTTCACAAGGGCCGGTAGGACAGCCCTACGAGCAGTACTTC. It yields the protein CASFSQGPVGQPYEQYF.

In its sample, this clonotype ranks as large (0.1 to 1%). The chain links TRBV28 to TRBJ1-5; the D gene is possibly TRBD1 (6 bases). Between the trimmed V and J ends, which lost 8 bases and 6 bases, there was a span of 17 bases. Germline values: CDR1 MDHEN, CDR2 SYDVKM. This CDR3 spans 14 amino acids. CDR3 sequence: CASLVGRGGQPQHF. CDR3 coding DNA: TGTGCCAGCCTCGTCGGCAGGGGCGGTCAGCCCCAGCATTTT.

The rearrangement uses TRBV28 and TRBJ2-7, with 10 bases that match TRBD1. The CDR3 sequence is 15 residues long. Trimming at V came to 5 bases and at J to 5 bases, leaving 9 bases not matched to a gene. Looked up from germline, CDR1 is MDHEN and CDR2 is SYDVKM. The CDR3 coding sequence is TGTGCCAGCAGTCCCCGCGGGACAGGGGCCAACGAGCAGTACTTC. Amino acids: CASSPRGTGANEQYF.